These 15 T cell receptor beta chains were sequenced from one sample in a study of CD8 T cells in ankylosing spondylitis. TCRdb redid the calling of the 5' RACE reads with MiXCR, one entry per CDR3 protein. The data hold about 250,000 distinct CDR3 sequences, with over 9.5% observed a single time. Specimen: blood, either unsorted or a sorted T cell fraction (not recorded which). These receptors all stem from a male donor with ankylosing spondylitis or in good health (not recorded which).

The sample holds many counts of this clonotype. V usage is TRBV20-1 and J usage is TRBJ1-2; weak D call: TRBD1 (6 bases). Germline CDR1 reads DFQATT; CDR2 reads SNEGSKA (reference sequence). Trimming took 3 bases from V and 0 from J, leaving 17 bases between them. The CDR3 is made up of 16 amino acids. CDR3 loop: CSARNLLQGANYGYTF. In DNA, the CDR3 is TGCAGTGCTAGGAATCTATTACAGGGAGCTAACTATGGCTACACCTTC.

This clonotype was seen repeatedly, ten times or more. The rearrangement links TRBV9 to TRBJ2-2; TRBD2 matches at 7 bases. The V segment lost 3 bases and the J segment 2 bases; nucleotides outside the gene matches: 10. CDR3 size: 17 residues. Germline CDR1 is SGDLS and CDR2 is YYNGEE. CDR3 loop: CASSAALAALNTGELFF. The DNA for the CDR3 is TGTGCCAGCAGCGCTGCCCTAGCGGCACTAAACACCGGGGAGCTGTTTTTT.

This chain links TRBV18 with TRBJ1-2; D gene uncertain. Trimming left V 3 bases short and J 7 bases short, with 18 bases between. CDR1 and CDR2 (germline): KGHSH, LQKENI. CDR3 size: 15 residues. CDR3 in DNA: TGTGCCAGCTCACCGTATACGGAACCCAATGGTGGCTACACCTTC. It translates to CASSPYTEPNGGYTF.

J is TRBJ2-2 and V is TRBV14, with unresolved D. Germline V gives CDR1 SGHDN, CDR2 FVKESK. This CDR3 is built from 13 residues. V lost 1 base and J 8 bases, leaving 8 bases between the germline ends. In DNA, the CDR3 is TGTGCCAGCAGCCAAGGGATCGTGGGGGAGCTGTTTTTT. The encoded protein is CASSQGIVGELFF.

In this sample, this clonotype turned up many times. The V gene is TRBV4-2, the J gene TRBJ1-1, with no clear D. This CDR3 is 13 amino acids long. Deletions cut 2 bases from V and 4 bases from J, with 8 bases between. Germline V gives CDR1 LGHNA, CDR2 YNFKEQ. Here the CDR3 reads CASSQSPGTEAFF. The CDR3 DNA reads TGTGCCAGCAGCCAAAGTCCCGGCACTGAAGCTTTCTTT.

This clonotype was seen at least ten times. The chain recombines TRBV4-2 with TRBJ2-2, with TRBD2 identical over 8 bases. This CDR3 has 16 amino acids. Germline V gene data show CDR1 as LGHNA and CDR2 as YNFKEQ. V shed 4 bases and J 4 bases; nucleotides not matched to a gene: 8. For the CDR3, the DNA is TGTGCCAGCAGCCGTAATGTAGCGGGAACCACCGGGGAGCTGTTTTTT. Its protein is CASSRNVAGTTGELFF.

This clonotype was counted at least ten times. The J gene is TRBJ1-2, the V gene TRBV5-5; D is perhaps TRBD1 (6 bases). Trimming cost V 4 bases and J 7 bases, with 20 bases left between them. Germline CDR1 and CDR2: SGHKS and YYEKEE (reference sequence). The CDR3 runs 15 residues. CDR3 sequence reads: CASSLLTGSPGGYTF. DNA of the CDR3: TGTGCCAGCAGCCTCTTGACAGGTTCTCCGGGTGGCTACACCTTC.

Ten or more counts support this clonotype. The CDR3 protein is CASSLGQVYSNQPQHF. The DNA for the CDR3 is TGTGCCAGCAGTTTGGGACAGGTCTATAGCAATCAGCCCCAGCATTTT. The rearrangement links TRBV12-3 or TRBV12-4 to TRBJ1-5; 8 bases map to TRBD1. This CDR3 is built from 16 residues. J was trimmed by 0 bases and V by 3 bases; bases with no gene match: 4.

This clonotype was recorded many times. J is TRBJ1-1 and V is TRBV20-1; D is undetermined. This CDR3 is 13 amino acids long. The germline gives CDR1 DFQATT, CDR2 SNEGSKA (reference sequence). V was clipped by 6 bases and J by 3 bases, with 14 bases between them. As DNA, the CDR3 is TGCAGTGCGCAAGGTATGAGGGACACTGAAGCTTTCTTT. It specifies CSAQGMRDTEAFF.

At least ten counts were recorded for this clonotype. The CDR3 reads CASSQEGTLNGEQYF. The DNA for the CDR3 is TGTGCCAGCAGCCAAGAGGGGACCCTTAACGGGGAGCAGTACTTC. This sequence joins TRBV4-2 and TRBJ2-7, with D perhaps TRBD1 or TRBD2 (5 bases each). This CDR3 has 15 amino acids. Germline values: CDR1 LGHNA, CDR2 YNFKEQ. V shed 0 bases and J shed 7 bases, with 16 bases lying between them.

CDR3 in amino acids: CASSQAGSSGNTIYF. The CDR3 nucleotides are TGTGCCAGCAGTCAGGCAGGGAGCTCTGGAAACACCATATATTTT. The V call is TRBV12-3 or TRBV12-4, the J call TRBJ1-3, with D perhaps matching TRBD1 (5 bases). The CDR3 loop spans 15 amino acids. Trimming pared 5 bases from V and 0 bases from J, leaving 11 bases between.

At least ten counts were recorded for this clonotype. This chain links TRBV29-1 with TRBJ1-4; TRBD1 aligns across 10 bases. The ends lost 6 bases at V and 7 bases at J; junction bases unmatched: 5. Germline lookup yields CDR1 SQVTM and CDR2 ANQGSEA. The CDR3 consists of 13 residues. The CDR3 region is CSVPGTGVEKLFF. The CDR3 nucleotides read TGCAGCGTACCCGGGACAGGGGTTGAAAAACTGTTTTTT.

This clonotype was found many times. The V gene is TRBV12-3 or TRBV12-4, the J gene TRBJ2-1; TRBD1 is a possible D gene (5 bases). Between the trimmed V and J ends, which lost 5 bases and 8 bases, there was a span of 10 bases. This CDR3 is 12 amino acids long. CDR3 residues: CASSPQGYEQFF. CDR3 coding DNA: TGTGCCAGCAGTCCCCAGGGTTATGAGCAGTTCTTC.

This clonotype has a count of ten or more. V and J are TRBV5-1 and TRBJ2-5; D is unresolved. Germline-derived CDR1 and CDR2 are SGHRS and YFSETQ. The CDR3 sequence is 13 residues long. V was cut by 0 bases and J by 1 base, with 4 bases left in between. The CDR3 sequence: CASSLGTQETQYF. CDR3 nucleotides: TGCGCCAGCAGCTTGGGGACCCAAGAGACCCAGTACTTC.

This clonotype was observed at least ten times. V usage is TRBV3-1 and J usage is TRBJ2-3; 9 bases match TRBD1. J lost 13 bases, V lost 0 bases, and 5 bases had no gene match. Germline loops: CDR1 LGHDT, CDR2 YNNKEL (reference sequence). The CDR3 is 13 residues long. The CDR3 region has the DNA TGTGCCAGCAGCCAAGAGACCGGGACAGGGAAGTATTTT. Amino acid sequence: CASSQETGTGKYF.